A single sample gave rise to the 10 T cell receptor beta chains below, sequenced in a study of blood T cell repertoires in COVID-19. The data were produced by immunoSEQ multiplex PCR, yet TCRdb's version contains in-frame clones alone and is incomplete. This sample yields over 200,000 clones, of which about four fifths are seen a single time; roughly 2.6% belongs to the top ten. Sample: peripheral blood. The receptor set was obtained from a woman aged 40-49 years with active or convalescent COVID-19.

This clone occurred a few times. The chain is built from TRBV4-2 and TRBJ1-5; tentative D call: TRBD1 (5 bases). This CDR3 comprises 14 residues. Per germline, CDR1 LGHNA and CDR2 YNFKEQ. Trimming cost V 1 base and J 4 bases, with 8 bases left between them. The chain's CDR3 is CASSQGGTNQPQHF. The CDR3 DNA is TGTGCCAGCAGCCAAGGAGGGACTAATCAGCCCCAGCATTTT.

This rearrangement joins TRBV3-1 (or the pseudogene TRBV3-2) to TRBJ1-1, with 7 nucleotides matching TRBD1. This CDR3 is built from 13 residues. The trim removed 3 bases at V and 11 bases at J, leaving 9 bases unmatched. Germline CDR1 reads LGHDT; CDR2 reads YNNKEL (reference sequence). The CDR3: CASSQGGQRQAFF. The CDR3 DNA reads TGTGCCAGCAGCCAGGGGGGACAGCGGCAGGCTTTCTTT.

This clone was seen just once. The chain joins TRBV30 to TRBJ1-1; D uncertain. CDR3 length: 12 residues. Germline loops: CDR1 GTSNPN, CDR2 SVGIG (reference sequence). Trimming shortened V by 5 bases and J by 3 bases, and 10 bases separated the two germline ends. CDR3 nucleotide sequence: TGTGCCTGGGGACCTCGGGACACTGAAGCTTTCTTT. Translating gives CAWGPRDTEAFF.

This clone was counted once. The genes are TRBV6-5 and TRBJ1-5, with 9 bases aligning to TRBD1. Trimming at V came to 0 bases and at J to 7 bases, leaving 4 bases not matched to a gene. The CDR3 consists of 15 residues. The V gene's germline CDR1 is MNHEY and CDR2 SVGAGI. CDR3 loop: CASSYSGTGSQPQHF. The CDR3 nucleotides are TGTGCCAGCAGTTACTCCGGGACAGGGAGCCAGCCCCAGCATTTT.

V and J are TRBV19 and TRBJ2-3; D might be TRBD2 (5 bases). The germline V gene encodes CDR1 LNHDA and CDR2 SQIVND (reference sequence). The CDR3 extends over 14 amino acids. Trimming took off 5 bases at V and 2 bases at J, with 11 bases between the two ends. CDR3 bases: TGTGCCAGTAGTCCTGCAGCGGCCACAGATACGCAGTATTTT. Translating it yields CASSPAAATDTQYF.

CDR3 in amino acids: CASSPRQGNTEAFF. CDR3 coding DNA: TGTGCCAGCAGCCCAAGACAGGGGAACACTGAAGCTTTCTTT. The J gene is TRBJ1-1, the V gene TRBV11-3; 7 bases align to TRBD1. The CDR3 is made up of 14 amino acids. CDR1 SGHNT and CDR2 YENEEA come from the germline V gene. With V trimmed by 5 bases and J by 1 base, 4 bases remained unmatched.

V is TRBV3-1 (or the pseudogene TRBV3-2) and J is TRBJ1-5; maybe TRBD1 (6 bases). The CDR3 has 14 residues. Germline V CDR1 and CDR2: LGHDT, YNNKEL (reference sequence). Trimming shortened V by 1 base and J by 4 bases, and 8 bases separated the two germline ends. CDR3 DNA sequence: TGTGCCAGCAGCCAAGGTCAGGGGAATCAGCCCCAGCATTTT. As protein: CASSQGQGNQPQHF.

The V gene is TRBV5-1, the J gene TRBJ1-5; 10 bases are a match to TRBD1. Germline loops: CDR1 SGHRS, CDR2 YFSETQ. This CDR3 is 15 amino acids long. Losses at the gene ends were 3 bases for V and 4 bases for J; bases not matched to a gene: 4. The CDR3 is CASSWGQGRNQPQHF. The CDR3 DNA follows: TGCGCCAGCAGCTGGGGACAGGGGAGGAATCAGCCCCAGCATTTT.

J is TRBJ1-2 and V is TRBV10-3, with D hard to call. Trimming pared 2 bases from V and 4 bases from J, leaving 11 bases between. CDR3 length: 14 amino acids. Germline loops: CDR1 ENHRY, CDR2 SYGVKD. CDR3 in amino acids: CAISEDGIVYGYTF. The CDR3 DNA sequence: TGTGCCATCAGTGAGGATGGCATCGTCTATGGCTACACCTTC.

Remarks on this clone: The junction departs from the called germline gene at one end, perhaps through a read error. The chain recombines TRBV7-9 with TRBJ1-2, with 8 bases that match TRBD1. The CDR3 is 15 residues long. The germline V gene has CDR1 SEHNR and CDR2 FQNEAQ (reference sequence). CDR3 bases: TGTGCCAGCAGCTCTCCGGGACAGGAGCACTACGGCTACACCTTC. It yields the protein CASSSPGQEHYGYTF.